One sample yielded the 22 T cell receptor beta chains listed below, sequenced in a study of blood T cell repertoires in COVID-19. Profiled with immunoSEQ multiplex PCR; TCRdb holds only in-frame clones, not every one. Of approximately 190,000 clones in the sample, roughly 80% were seen once. Sequenced sample: peripheral blood. All receptors derive from a woman in her 30s with acute or convalescent COVID-19.

The V call is TRBV4-1, the J call TRBJ1-1; 8 nucleotides agree with TRBD1. CDR1 and CDR2 from the germline V gene are MGHRA and YSYEKL. The CDR3 covers 15 residues. V lost 1 base, J lost 6 bases, and 7 bases stayed unmatched. CDR3 protein: CASSQVGQGRAEAFF. CDR3 coding DNA: TGCGCCAGCAGCCAAGTAGGACAGGGAAGGGCTGAAGCTTTCTTT.

The chain joins TRBV7-2 to TRBJ2-1; 11 bases are a match to TRBD2. The trim removed 5 bases at V and 10 bases at J, leaving 16 bases unmatched. Germline-derived CDR1 and CDR2 are SGHTA and FQGNSA. The CDR3 has 17 residues. In nucleotides, the CDR3 is TGTGCCAGCAGCCAGGGCGGGACTAGCGGCCCCCTGGGGGAGCAGTTCTTC. It encodes CASSQGGTSGPLGEQFF.

This sequence joins TRBV11-2 and TRBJ1-6, with no clear D. The germline gives CDR1 SGHAT, CDR2 FQNNGV. V was shortened by 2 bases and J by 5 bases, with 7 bases between the two germline ends. The CDR3 has 14 residues. The CDR3 here is CASSLRRDNSPLHF. The CDR3 bases are TGTGCCAGCAGCTTACGACGGGATAATTCACCCCTCCACTTT.

This clone showed up just once. This chain connects TRBV4-3 to TRBJ2-1, with 10 bases that match TRBD2. V was clipped by 6 bases and J by 0 bases; unmatched bases: 2. The CDR3 sequence is 15 residues long. CDR1 and CDR2 from the germline V gene are LGHNA and YSLEER. The CDR3 loop reads CASRPSGSSYNEQFF. CDR3 nucleotides: TGCGCCAGCAGACCTAGCGGGAGCTCCTACAATGAGCAGTTCTTC.

The gene calls are TRBV27 and TRBJ1-5; 7 nucleotides match TRBD1. The CDR3 loop spans 15 amino acids. V lost 2 bases, J lost 2 bases, and 3 bases stayed unmatched. Germline V gene lookup returns CDR1 MNHEY and CDR2 SMNVEV (reference sequence). CDR3 DNA sequence: TGTGCCAGCAGTTTAGTAGGGGGCGGCAATCAGCCCCAGCATTTT. Translating it yields CASSLVGGGNQPQHF.

The chain combines TRBV27 with TRBJ1-5, with 10 bases fitting TRBD1. Germline CDR1 and CDR2: MNHEY and SMNVEV (reference sequence). This CDR3 is 16 amino acids long. J gave up 7 bases and V 1 base, and 7 bases lay outside the gene matches. The DNA of the CDR3 is TGTGCCAGCAGTTTATACTGGGACAGGGGTGAACAGCCCCAGCATTTT. It translates to CASSLYWDRGEQPQHF.

V usage is TRBV28 and J usage is TRBJ2-2, with 9 bases aligning to TRBD2. This CDR3 is built from 15 residues. Germline V gene sequence: CDR1 MDHEN, CDR2 SYDVKM. Unmatched junction bases numbered 1, after V lost 2 bases and J lost 3 bases. In DNA, the CDR3 is TGTGCCAGCAGTTTAGCGGGAGGGGACACCGGGGAGCTGTTTTTT. It translates to CASSLAGGDTGELFF.

The V gene is TRBV7-2, the J gene TRBJ2-7; 7 nucleotides line up with TRBD2. V was pared by 6 bases and J by 1 base, with 9 bases of the junction left unmatched. The CDR3 runs to 15 residues. Germline CDR1 is SGHTA and CDR2 is FQGNSA. CDR3 bases: TGTGCCAGCAGAGCTGCGGGAGAATGGTCCTACGAGCAGTACTTC. This encodes CASRAAGEWSYEQYF.

Only one count was recorded for this clone. V usage is TRBV7-9 and J usage is TRBJ2-7; tentative D call: TRBD1 (5 bases). CDR1 is SEHNR and CDR2 is FQNEAQ in the germline V gene (reference sequence). The V and J ends lost 3 bases and 2 bases respectively, with 8 bases between them. The CDR3 runs 13 residues. CDR3 in amino acids: CASSFGQAYEQYF. In DNA form, the CDR3 reads TGTGCCAGCAGCTTTGGACAAGCCTACGAGCAGTACTTC.

The CDR3 region has the DNA TGTGCCAGCAGCCTGGACAGGGGGCGAGGAGAGACCCAGTACTTC. Residues: CASSLDRGRGETQYF. The V gene is TRBV11-2, the J gene TRBJ2-5, with 11 bases matching TRBD1. Germline assignment: CDR1 SGHAT and CDR2 FQNNGV. This CDR3 region has 15 residues. V lost 5 bases to trimming and J lost 4 bases; unmatched junction nucleotides: 6.

The gene calls are TRBV20-1 and TRBJ2-7; the match to TRBD2 covers 7 bases. Germline V gene data show CDR1 as DFQATT and CDR2 as SNEGSKA (reference sequence). The CDR3 contains 10 residues. With V trimmed by 3 bases and J by 7 bases, 0 bases remained unmatched. The CDR3: CSARRGEQYF. Written as DNA, the CDR3 is TGCAGTGCTAGGCGGGGGGAGCAGTACTTC.

This rearrangement joins TRBV19 to TRBJ2-3; a weak D match, TRBD2 (5 bases). The CDR3 length is 17 residues. V gave up 4 bases and J gave up 1 base, with 18 bases separating them. Germline lookup yields CDR1 LNHDA and CDR2 SQIVND (reference sequence). CDR3 DNA: TGTGCCAGTAGTAAGGGAGCGACGGTCATCGGCACAGATACGCAGTATTTT. Its translation: CASSKGATVIGTDTQYF.

This clone was detected once. V and J are TRBV12-5 and TRBJ1-5, with 8 bases matching TRBD1. CDR3 length equals 15 residues. J gave up 7 bases and V 6 bases, and 11 bases lay outside the gene matches. Germline CDR1 is LGHNT and CDR2 is FRNRAP. CDR3 coding DNA: TGTGCTAGTGGCCGGAGGACAGGGACGGTGCAGCCCCAGCATTTT. This gives the protein CASGRRTGTVQPQHF.

This clone was counted between two and nine times. This rearrangement joins TRBV7-9 to TRBJ2-7, with 10 bases lining up with TRBD2. This CDR3 region has 15 residues. Trimming removed 5 bases from V and 0 bases from J; junction bases left unmatched: 4. The germline gives CDR1 SEHNR, CDR2 FQNEAQ (reference sequence). The CDR3 spells CASSRTSGASYEQYF. Written as DNA, the CDR3 is TGTGCCAGCAGCCGGACTAGCGGAGCCTCCTACGAGCAGTACTTC.

J is TRBJ2-7 and V is TRBV7-3, with 7 bases lining up with TRBD2. Germline CDR1 SGHTA, CDR2 FQGTGA. This CDR3 comprises 16 residues. The V gene end was trimmed by 3 bases and the J gene end by 4 bases; junction bases not matched to a gene: 12. CDR3 coding DNA: TGTGCCAGCAGCTTGGTGAGGAGCGGGGTCTGGTACGAGCAGTACTTC. Its translation is CASSLVRSGVWYEQYF.

V gene TRBV19 combines with J gene TRBJ1-2, with D perhaps TRBD1 (5 bases). The V gene's germline CDR1 is LNHDA and CDR2 SQIVND (reference sequence). Trimming shortened V by 6 bases and J by 7 bases, and 12 bases separated the two germline ends. The CDR3 runs 12 residues. The chain's CDR3 is CASRKVGVGYTF. The CDR3 nucleotides are TGTGCCAGTAGGAAGGTAGGGGTTGGCTACACCTTC. Drawing the rest from reference TRBV19 and TRBJ1-2, the complete variable domain is DGGITQSPKYLFRKEGQNVTLSCEQNLNHDAMYWYRQDPGQGLRLIYYSQIVNDFQKGDIAEGYSVSREKKESFPLTVTSAQKNPTAFYLCASRKVGVGYTFGSGTRLTVV.

The genes are TRBV2 and TRBJ1-2; 8 nucleotides line up with TRBD1. Looked up from germline, CDR1 is SNHLY and CDR2 is FYNNEI. CDR3 length: 12 residues. V lost 3 bases and J lost 7; bases outside the gene matches: 1. This CDR3 is CASSETGVGYTF. Written as DNA, the CDR3 is TGTGCCAGCAGTGAGACAGGGGTTGGCTACACCTTC. The full variable domain, in which reference TRBV2 and TRBJ1-2 provide the parts outside the CDR3, is EPEVTQTPSHQVTQMGQEVILRCVPISNHLYFYWYRQILGQKVEFLVSFYNNEISEKSEIFDDQFSVERPDGSNFTLKIRSTKLEDSAMYFCASSETGVGYTFGSGTRLTVV.

The chain couples TRBV6-5 to TRBJ2-7, with 7 bases that match TRBD1. This CDR3 region has 14 residues. The V gene end was trimmed by 8 bases and the J gene end by 1 base; junction bases not matched to a gene: 8. Germline V lookup: CDR1 MNHEY, CDR2 SVGAGI. The CDR3 nucleotides are TGTGCCAGCCAGGGACAGCTTTTTTCCTACGAGCAGTACTTC. This gives the protein CASQGQLFSYEQYF.

The gene calls are TRBV2 and TRBJ1-6; tentatively, D is TRBD1 (5 bases). This CDR3 region has 17 residues. V lost 7 bases to trimming and J lost 0 bases, with 16 bases between them. Per germline, CDR1 SNHLY and CDR2 FYNNEI. CDR3 loop: CASTRRGDRSYNSPLHF. In DNA, the CDR3 is TGTGCCAGCACTCGGCGGGGGGACCGCTCCTATAATTCACCCCTCCACTTT. The full variable domain, completed using reference TRBV2 and TRBJ1-6, is EPEVTQTPSHQVTQMGQEVILRCVPISNHLYFYWYRQILGQKVEFLVSFYNNEISEKSEIFDDQFSVERPDGSNFTLKIRSTKLEDSAMYFCASTRRGDRSYNSPLHFGNGTRLTVT.

CDR3 in DNA: TGTGCCTGGAGTGGACGGGACAGGGGGCCTGGGGGCTACACCTTC. Its protein product is CAWSGRDRGPGGYTF. The chain joins TRBV30 to TRBJ1-2; TRBD1 matches at 12 bases. The CDR3 is 15 residues long. Germline loops: CDR1 GTSNPN, CDR2 SVGIG (reference sequence). V trimming: 1 base; J trimming: 8 bases; junction bases outside the gene matches: 8.

The gene calls are TRBV11-2 and TRBJ2-7; TRBD1 matches at 8 bases. Germline values: CDR1 SGHAT, CDR2 FQNNGV. The CDR3 spans 16 residues. J gave up 3 bases and V 0 bases, and 7 bases lay outside the gene matches. The CDR3 region has the DNA TGTGCCAGCAGCTTAGATGGACGGACAGGGTTCTACGAGCAGTACTTC. It codes for CASSLDGRTGFYEQYF.

V usage is TRBV6-5 and J usage is TRBJ2-7; 8 bases align to TRBD1. V dropped 4 bases and J dropped 5; count of bases not matched to a gene: 4. CDR1 MNHEY and CDR2 SVGAGI come from the germline V gene. CDR3 size: 13 residues. CDR3 bases: TGTGCCAGCAGTTCGCGGACAGGGAACGAGCAGTACTTC. Translated, it gives CASSSRTGNEQYF.